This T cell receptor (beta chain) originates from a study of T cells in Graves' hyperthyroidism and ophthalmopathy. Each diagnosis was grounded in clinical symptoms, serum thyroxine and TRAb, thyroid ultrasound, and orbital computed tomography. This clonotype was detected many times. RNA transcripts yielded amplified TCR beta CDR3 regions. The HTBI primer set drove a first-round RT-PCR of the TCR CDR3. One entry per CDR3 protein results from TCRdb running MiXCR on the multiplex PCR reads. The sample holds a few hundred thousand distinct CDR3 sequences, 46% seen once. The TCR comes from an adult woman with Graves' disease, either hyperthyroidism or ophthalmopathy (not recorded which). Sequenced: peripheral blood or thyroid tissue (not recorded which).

This CDR3 is CSAPRSDYEQYF. The DNA for the CDR3 is TGCAGTGCTCCAAGGTCGGACTACGAGCAGTACTTC. This rearrangement joins TRBV20-1 to TRBJ2-7; the D is unclear. Looked up from germline, CDR1 is DFQATT and CDR2 is SNEGSKA (reference sequence). The CDR3 extends over 12 amino acids. V was pared by 5 bases and J by 3 bases, with 11 bases between.